These T cell receptor beta chains were read from a single sample in a study of blood T cell repertoires in COVID-19. Generated by immunoSEQ multiplex PCR, the TCRdb table keeps only in-frame clones and is missing some. The sample contains about 100,000 clones, 70% to 90% of which appear only once. Material: peripheral blood. These receptors were obtained from a human donor in a cohort sampled during active COVID-19. The CDR3 runs from the conserved cysteine through the conserved F or W. The order of the fields is D gene, J gene, clone size, V gene, CDR3 protein, CDR3 DNA. A D gene is named only where the DNA matches it firmly. Clone size is shown for a subset of rows, as once, few, many or a class of expanded clone.

D: -
J: TRBJ2-2
size: -
V: TRBV6-6
CDR3: CASRQVTGELFF
DNA: TGTGCCAGCAGACAGGTCACCGGGGAGCTGTTTTTT

D: TRBD2
J: TRBJ2-1
size: -
V: TRBV24-1
CDR3: CATSDFTSGINEQFF
DNA: TGTGCCACCAGTGATTTTACTAGCGGGATCAATGAGCAGTTCTTC

D: TRBD1
J: TRBJ1-2
size: -
V: TRBV6-1
CDR3: CASSEGQGTYGYTF
DNA: TGTGCCAGCAGTGAAGGACAGGGAACCTATGGCTACACCTTC

D: TRBD2
J: TRBJ2-1
size: -
V: TRBV7-3
CDR3: CASSSSGRAGNEQFF
DNA: TGTGCCAGCAGCTCTAGCGGGAGGGCCGGGAATGAGCAGTTCTTC

D: TRBD1
J: TRBJ1-2
size: -
V: TRBV2
CDR3: CASSEGASNYGYTF
DNA: TGTGCCAGCAGCGAGGGGGCCTCTAACTATGGCTACACCTTC

D: -
J: TRBJ1-4
size: -
V: TRBV24-1
CDR3: CATSSGSEKLFF
DNA: TGTGCCACCAGTTCTGGGAGTGAAAAACTGTTTTTT

D: TRBD1
J: TRBJ1-1
size: few
V: TRBV11-2
CDR3: CASSPDRANTEAFF
DNA: TGTGCCAGCAGCCCAGACAGGGCCAACACTGAAGCTTTCTTT

D: -
J: TRBJ1-1
size: -
V: TRBV9
CDR3: CASSPSGHFAPFF
DNA: TGTGCCAGCAGCCCGTCGGGACACTTTGCACCTTTCTTT

D: TRBD1
J: TRBJ2-7
size: -
V: TRBV6-5
CDR3: CASRRQGSEQYF
DNA: TGTGCCAGCAGGAGACAGGGTTCCGAGCAGTACTTC

D: TRBD1
J: TRBJ1-2
size: -
V: TRBV27
CDR3: CASSQGGGYTF
DNA: TGTGCCAGCAGCCAGGGGGGTGGCTACACCTTC

D: TRBD2
J: TRBJ2-6
size: -
V: TRBV2
CDR3: CASNPGRARANVLTF
DNA: TGTGCCAGCAACCCAGGGAGGGCGCGGGCCAACGTCCTGACTTTC

D: -
J: TRBJ1-2
size: -
V: TRBV18
CDR3: CASSPGAGNYGYTF
DNA: TGTGCCAGCTCACCCGGAGCGGGGAACTATGGCTACACCTTC

D: -
J: TRBJ2-7
size: -
V: TRBV3-1/TRBV3-2
CDR3: CASSWTEYEQYF
DNA: TGTGCCAGCAGCTGGACAGAATACGAGCAGTACTTC

D: TRBD1
J: TRBJ1-3
size: -
V: TRBV28
CDR3: CASSSPTGHSGNTIYF
DNA: TGTGCCAGCAGTTCCCCGACAGGGCACTCTGGAAACACCATATATTTT

D: -
J: TRBJ2-2
size: -
V: TRBV30
CDR3: CAWSVGWVSTGELFF
DNA: TGTGCCTGGAGTGTCGGGTGGGTTTCCACCGGGGAGCTGTTTTTT

D: TRBD2
J: TRBJ2-1
size: -
V: TRBV18
CDR3: CASSPGTSEEQFF
DNA: TGTGCCAGCTCACCGGGGACTAGCGAGGAGCAGTTCTTC

D: -
J: TRBJ1-4
size: -
V: TRBV6-5
CDR3: CASSYSKGEFNEKLFF
DNA: TGTGCCAGCAGTTACTCCAAGGGAGAGTTTAATGAAAAACTGTTTTTT

D: TRBD1
J: TRBJ2-7
size: -
V: TRBV28
CDR3: CASSRKSGTGKVNEQYF
DNA: TGTGCCAGCAGTCGAAAATCCGGGACAGGGAAGGTAAACGAGCAGTACTTC